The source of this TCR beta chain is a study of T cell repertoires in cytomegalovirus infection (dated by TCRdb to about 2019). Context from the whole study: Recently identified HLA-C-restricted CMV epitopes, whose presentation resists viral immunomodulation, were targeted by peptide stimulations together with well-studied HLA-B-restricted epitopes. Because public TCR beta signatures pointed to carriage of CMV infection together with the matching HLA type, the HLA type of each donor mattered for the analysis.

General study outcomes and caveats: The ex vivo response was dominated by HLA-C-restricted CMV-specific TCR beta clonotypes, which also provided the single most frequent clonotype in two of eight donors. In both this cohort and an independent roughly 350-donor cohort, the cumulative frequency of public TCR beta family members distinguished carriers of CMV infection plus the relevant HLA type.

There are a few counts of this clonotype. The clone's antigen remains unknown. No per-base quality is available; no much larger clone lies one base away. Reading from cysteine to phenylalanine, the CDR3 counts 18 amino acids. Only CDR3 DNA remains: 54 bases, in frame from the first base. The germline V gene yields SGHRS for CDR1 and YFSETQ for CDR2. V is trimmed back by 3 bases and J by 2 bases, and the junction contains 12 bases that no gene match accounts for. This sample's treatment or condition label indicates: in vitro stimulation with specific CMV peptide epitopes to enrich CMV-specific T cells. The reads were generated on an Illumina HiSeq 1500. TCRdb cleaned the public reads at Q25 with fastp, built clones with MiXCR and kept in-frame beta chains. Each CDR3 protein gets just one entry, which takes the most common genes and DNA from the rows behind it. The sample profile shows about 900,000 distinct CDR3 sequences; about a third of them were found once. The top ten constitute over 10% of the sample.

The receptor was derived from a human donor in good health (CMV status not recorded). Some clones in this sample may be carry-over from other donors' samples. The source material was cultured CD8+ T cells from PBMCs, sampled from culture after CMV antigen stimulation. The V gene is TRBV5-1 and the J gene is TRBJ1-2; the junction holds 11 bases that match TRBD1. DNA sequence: TGCGCCAGCAGCTGGGACCGGGACAGGGGGTCCCTCAACTATGGCTACACCTTC. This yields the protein CASSWDRDRGSLNYGYTF. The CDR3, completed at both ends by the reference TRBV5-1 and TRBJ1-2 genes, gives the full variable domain KAGVTQTPRYLIKTRGQQVTLSCSPISGHRSVSWYQQTPGQGLQFLFEYFSETQRNKGNFPGRFSGRQFSNSRSEMNVSTLELGDSALYLCASSWDRDRGSLNYGYTFGSGTRLTVV.